One sample yielded the 20 T cell receptor beta chains listed below, sequenced in a study of beta chain features in type 1 diabetes. Since all of the isolated RNA was reverse transcribed, expressed TCRB transcripts were what got sequenced. Here immunoSEQ multiplex PCR was the method, and the copy in TCRdb shows in-frame clones only, minus some. The sample lists about 320,000 clones; around 13% were seen once. What was sequenced was central memory CD4+ T cells from blood. These TCRs come from a man aged 25-40 years in good health.

There are a few counts of this clone. V is TRBV25-1 and J is TRBJ2-1, with D uncertain. This CDR3 is 11 amino acids long. The V gene lost 4 bases and the J gene lost 7 bases, with 5 bases spanning the gap. Germline lookup yields CDR1 MGHDK and CDR2 SYGVNS. The CDR3 region has the DNA TGTGCCAGCAGTGGGTTTAATGAGCAGTTCTTC. Encoded protein: CASSGFNEQFF.

This clone has just a few counts. The chain recombines TRBV9 with TRBJ2-3, with D perhaps TRBD1 (5 bases). Per germline, CDR1 SGDLS and CDR2 YYNGEE. Trimming pared 7 bases from V and 4 bases from J, leaving 19 bases between. The CDR3 is 15 amino acids. CDR3 sequence reads: CASSGGHESADTQYF. The DNA of the CDR3 is TGTGCCAGCTCCGGCGGACATGAGAGCGCAGATACGCAGTATTTT.

The rearrangement links TRBV5-1 to TRBJ1-6; perhaps TRBD1 as D (5 bases). Germline CDR1 SGHRS, CDR2 YFSETQ. This CDR3 is built from 15 residues. The V end was cut by 0 bases, the J end by 7 bases, with 11 bases between. The CDR3 is CASSLDGARNSPLHF. The CDR3 nucleotides read TGCGCCAGCAGCTTGGATGGGGCGCGGAATTCACCCCTCCACTTT.

This clone was seen more than once but under ten times. The CDR3 DNA reads TGTGCCAGCTCACCACAGGACAGGGGACCGAAGCAGTACTTC. Amino acid sequence: CASSPQDRGPKQYF. The V gene is TRBV18, the J gene TRBJ2-7; 9 nucleotides line up with TRBD1. V trimming: 1 base; J trimming: 8 bases; junction bases outside the gene matches: 6. The CDR3 sequence is 14 residues long. Germline V CDR1 and CDR2: KGHSH, LQKENI. The whole variable domain, remainder taken from reference TRBV18 and TRBJ2-7, is NAGVMQNPRHLVRRRGQEARLRCSPMKGHSHVYWYRQLPEEGLKFMVYLQKENIIDESGMPKERFSAEFPKEGPSILRIQQVVRGDSAAYFCASSPQDRGPKQYFGPGTRLTVT.

The chain is built from TRBV28 and TRBJ2-2; D perhaps matches TRBD1 (5 bases). The CDR3 extends over 15 amino acids. Germline V gene lookup returns CDR1 MDHEN and CDR2 SYDVKM. V gave up 8 bases and J gave up 1 base, with 14 bases separating them. The CDR3 nucleotides are TGTGCCAGCCACAAAAGAACAGGGAACACCGGGGAGCTGTTTTTT. This sequence encodes CASHKRTGNTGELFF.

In this sample, this clone turned up many times. This rearrangement joins TRBV7-9 to TRBJ1-2; D may be TRBD1 (5 bases). The CDR3 consists of 14 residues. Deletions cut 2 bases from V and 8 bases from J, with 15 bases between. The germline CDR1 and CDR2 sequences are SEHNR and FQNEAQ (reference sequence). The CDR3 loop is CASSLRQGGGGYTF. The CDR3 coding sequence is TGTGCCAGCAGCTTACGGCAGGGAGGAGGCGGCTACACCTTC.

V and J are TRBV13 and TRBJ1-1; D gene ambiguous. The CDR3 runs 14 residues. Per germline, CDR1 PRHDT and CDR2 FYEKMQ (reference sequence). The V end was cut by 3 bases, the J end by 2 bases, with 10 bases between. CDR3 loop: CASSLMGLNTEAFF. The CDR3 nucleotides are TGTGCCAGCAGCTTGATGGGGTTAAACACTGAAGCTTTCTTT.

The gene calls are TRBV4-2 and TRBJ2-1; D gene uncertain. The CDR3 is made up of 13 amino acids. The germline V gene has CDR1 LGHNA and CDR2 YNFKEQ. Trimming removed 4 bases at V and 7 bases at J, with 11 bases between. The CDR3 DNA reads as TGTGCCAGCAGCCCAGGAGTAGGAAATGAGCAGTTCTTC. It specifies CASSPGVGNEQFF.

V gene TRBV6-5 combines with J gene TRBJ1-5; D gene ambiguous. The CDR3 sequence is 14 residues long. V dropped 4 bases and J dropped 7 bases, with 14 bases sitting between them. Per germline, CDR1 MNHEY and CDR2 SVGAGI. The CDR3 is CASSLAGMWQPQHF. DNA for the CDR3: TGTGCCAGCAGTTTGGCCGGGATGTGGCAGCCCCAGCATTTT.

The gene calls are TRBV2 and TRBJ2-7, with TRBD2 matching 12 bases. This CDR3 has 14 residues. Germline V gives CDR1 SNHLY, CDR2 FYNNEI. The ends lost 6 bases at V and 6 bases at J; junction bases unmatched: 6. The DNA for the CDR3 is TGTGCCAGCAGCCTAGCGGGGGGGGTCGGCGAGCAGTACTTC. Translating it yields CASSLAGGVGEQYF.

About this clone itself: A single base is all that separates this from a far larger clone, so a read error is likely. The rearrangement uses TRBV5-8 and TRBJ1-1, with no clear D. The CDR3 consists of 11 residues. Germline CDR1 is SGHTS and CDR2 is YDEGEE. Trimming removed 3 bases from V and 3 bases from J, with 3 bases in between. For the CDR3, the DNA is TGTGCCAGCAGCTCGTACACTGAAGCTTTCTTT. Encoded protein: CASSSYTEAFF.

This clone was recorded a few times. The junction shows a germline mismatch at one end, possibly a read error. The chain carries TRBV6-4 and TRBJ2-6, with 11 bases that match TRBD1. Germline V gene sequence: CDR1 MRHNA, CDR2 SNTAGT. The CDR3 is 17 amino acids. DNA of the CDR3: TGTGCCATCAGTGAGCCGGGACAGGGGGCTGGGGCCAACGTCCTGACTTTC. It encodes CAISEPGQGAGANVLTF.

On this clone itself: At one of its ends the junction is not consistent with the germline gene, which may arise from a read error. The chain combines TRBV10-3 with TRBJ1-1; TRBD1 matches 7 bases. Germline V gene lookup returns CDR1 ENHRY and CDR2 SYGVKD. The CDR3 runs 13 residues. CDR3 region: CAISGTGYTEAFF. CDR3 DNA: TGTGCCATCAGTGGGACAGGCTACACCGAAGCTTTCTTT.

The chain joins TRBV7-9 to TRBJ2-3; D is ambiguous. The CDR3 spans 15 residues. The germline V gene encodes CDR1 SEHNR and CDR2 FQNEAQ (reference sequence). Trimming took off 1 base at V and 4 bases at J, with 12 bases between the two ends. The CDR3: CASSLGRLWADTQYF. DNA for the CDR3: TGTGCCAGCAGCTTAGGACGCTTATGGGCAGATACGCAGTATTTT.

This clone was seen more than once but under ten times. V and J are TRBV7-2 and TRBJ1-6, with TRBD1 matching 7 bases. The germline CDR1 and CDR2 sequences are SGHTA and FQGNSA. The J segment lost 0 bases and the V segment lost 7 bases, leaving 15 bases of the junction unmatched. The CDR3 is 19 residues long. This chain's CDR3 is CASTPQGISSSSYNSPLHF. Here the CDR3 DNA reads TGTGCCAGCACCCCACAGGGGATTAGCTCCAGCTCCTATAATTCACCCCTCCACTTT.

This rearrangement joins TRBV6-6 to TRBJ1-1, with TRBD1 matching over 7 bases. From germline, CDR1 is MNHNY and CDR2 SVGAGI (reference sequence). The CDR3 sequence is 11 residues long. Unmatched junction bases numbered 0, after V lost 6 bases and J lost 5 bases. The CDR3 nucleotides read TGTGCCAGCAGGGGACAGACTGAAGCTTTCTTT. Translating gives CASRGQTEAFF.

This clone was counted a few times. Its ends do not fully match the called genes, so a read error is possible. The chain joins TRBV11-2 to TRBJ2-1; possibly TRBD2 for D (5 bases). The germline V gene encodes CDR1 SGHAT and CDR2 FQNNGV. The CDR3 spans 11 residues. The CDR3, as DNA: TGTGCCAGCAGCCTCGGACTTTATCCGATCTTC. Translation: CASSLGLYPIF.

This clone was counted many times. The V gene is TRBV21-1, the J gene TRBJ1-2. TRBV21-1 is deemed a pseudogene. The CDR3 sequence is 14 residues long. CDR3 DNA sequence: TGTGCCAGCAGCAAAGCCCCGGATAACTATGGCTACACCTTC. This gives the protein CASSKAPDNYGYTF.

This clone was seen only a few times. The chain carries TRBV6-5 and TRBJ2-6; no firm D call. The length of the CDR3 is 15 residues. V lost 7 bases and J 0 bases, leaving 10 bases between the germline ends. Germline V gives CDR1 MNHEY, CDR2 SVGAGI. CDR3 bases: TGTGCCAGCAACACGGCGCGCTCTGGGGCCAACGTCCTGACTTTC. Its translation: CASNTARSGANVLTF.

CDR3 nucleotides: TGTGCCAGCAGCTCGACACGCGGGCCAGAGACCCAGTACTTC. It is translated as CASSSTRGPETQYF. The rearrangement links TRBV11-2 to TRBJ2-5; a weak D match, TRBD2 (5 bases). The CDR3 spans 14 residues. Germline CDR1 is SGHAT and CDR2 is FQNNGV. Between the trimmed V and J ends, which lost 4 bases and 4 bases, there was a span of 13 bases.